These T cell receptor beta chains were read from a single sample in a study of cytomegalovirus exposure and HLA in healthy donors. TCRdb's copy holds only in-frame clones and misses some; the assay was immunoSEQ multiplex PCR. This sample has 170,000 or so clones, with 86% found just once. The sequenced sample was PBMCs. These receptors all stem from a woman aged 18-29 years in good health and CMV-seronegative. Each CDR3 is given with its conserved first and last residue. A D gene is named only where the DNA matches it firmly. Size is stated for part of the rows, as once, few or many counts, or as a class when the clone is expanded.

J gene,V gene,clone size,D gene,CDR3 DNA,CDR3 protein
TRBJ1-1,TRBV21-1,few,.,TGTGCCAGCAGCAATGGACAGGGGGAAAAAGCTCGGGATGACCAGGTTGGGATTAAAGCTTTCTTT,CASSNGQGEKARDDQVGIKAFF
TRBJ1-4,TRBV7-2,.,.,TGTGCCAGCAGCTTAGCTCGTCTGTCAGGGGAAAAACTGTTTTTT,CASSLARLSGEKLFF
TRBJ2-2,TRBV2,.,TRBD1,TGTGCCAGCAGTGACGACAGGGGCGAGGCCACCGGGGAGCTGTTTTTT,CASSDDRGEATGELFF
TRBJ2-7,TRBV30,.,.,TGTGCCTGGAGTGTAGTGGGAGGGGGAGAGCAGTACTTC,CAWSVVGGGEQYF
TRBJ2-2,TRBV28,.,.,TGTGCCAGCAGTTCTAGGCCCCGGGATCTCACCGGGGAGCTGTTTTTT,CASSSRPRDLTGELFF
TRBJ1-6,TRBV28,.,.,TGTGCCAGCAACAGGGTGGATAATTCACCCCTCCACTTT,CASNRVDNSPLHF
TRBJ1-5,TRBV2,.,.,TGTGCCAGCAGTGTAGGGCGGGTCCAGCATTTT,CASSVGRVQHF
TRBJ2-7,TRBV7-8,.,TRBD2,TGTGCCAGCAGCTTAGTGATGTCTAGCGGACTCTACGAGCAGTACTTC,CASSLVMSSGLYEQYF
TRBJ1-1,TRBV6-6,.,TRBD1,TGTGCCAGCAGTTACCGGCCGACAGGGCCCACTGAAGCTTTCTTT,CASSYRPTGPTEAFF
TRBJ1-4,TRBV27,.,.,TGTGCCAGCAGTTTAGTGGGGAGGGCTGAAAAACTGTTTTTT,CASSLVGRAEKLFF
TRBJ1-1,TRBV6-6,.,.,TGTGCCAGCACGAATAGTGGGCAGAGGAACACTGAAGCTTTCTTT,CASTNSGQRNTEAFF
TRBJ1-2,TRBV30,.,.,TGTGCCTTCGGATCCGGGACAAGCTATGGCTACACCTTC,CAFGSGTSYGYTF
TRBJ1-4,TRBV25-1,once,.,TGTGCCAGCAGTGATGTAAGCTTGAATGAAAAACTGTTTTTT,CASSDVSLNEKLFF
TRBJ2-7,TRBV19,.,TRBD1,TGTGCCAGTACTACGACAGGGGGCCACTACGAGCAGTACTTC,CASTTTGGHYEQYF
TRBJ1-2,TRBV9,.,.,TGTGCCAGCAGCGCAGACATTGTTAACTATGGCTACACCTTC,CASSADIVNYGYTF
TRBJ1-4,TRBV5-1,.,.,TGCGCCAGCAGCTCTGACATTGCAACTAATGAAAAACTGTTTTTT,CASSSDIATNEKLFF
TRBJ1-5,TRBV5-1,few,TRBD1,TGCGCCAGCAGTTCCCCGGGACAGGGGGCTAGCAATCAGCCCCAGCATTTT,CASSSPGQGASNQPQHF
TRBJ2-1,TRBV19,.,.,TGTGCCAGTAGTACAGGTAGCTCCTACAATGAGCAGTTCTTC,CASSTGSSYNEQFF
TRBJ2-7,TRBV5-1,.,TRBD1,TGCGCCAGCAGCGAAGGTGCAGGGGGCGGAAACGAGCAGTACTTC,CASSEGAGGGNEQYF
TRBJ1-4,TRBV5-6,.,.,TGTGCCAGCAGCTTGGACATGCGGGGGTCCAACGCAACTAATGAAAAACTGTTTTTT,CASSLDMRGSNATNEKLFF
TRBJ2-2,TRBV28,.,.,TGTGCCAGCAGGTACTACACCGGGGAGCTGTTTTTT,CASRYYTGELFF
TRBJ1-1,TRBV18,.,TRBD1,TGTGCCAGCTCACCCCCCGAGAGACAGGGCTGGACTGAAGCTTTCTTT,CASSPPERQGWTEAFF
TRBJ2-3,TRBV18,.,TRBD2,TGTGCCAGCTCCTTGGGACTAACTAGCACAGATACGCAGTATTTT,CASSLGLTSTDTQYF
TRBJ2-3,TRBV28,.,.,TGTGCCAGCAGTTCGACAGATACGCAGTATTTT,CASSSTDTQYF
TRBJ2-6,TRBV19,.,TRBD1,TGTGCCAGTAGCCAACAGGGGTCTGGGGCCAACGTCCTGACTTTC,CASSQQGSGANVLTF
TRBJ2-1,TRBV2,once,TRBD2,TGTGCCAGCGCGCCCTTAGCGGGAGGGCCCGGTGAGCAGTTCTTC,CASAPLAGGPGEQFF
TRBJ1-2,TRBV7-2,once,.,TGTGCCAGCAGCCCAGGGGTCGGCTATGGCTACACCTTC,CASSPGVGYGYTF
TRBJ2-1,TRBV5-4,.,.,TGTGCCAGCAGCTTAGACGGGAGCGGCGATGAGCAGTTCTTC,CASSLDGSGDEQFF
TRBJ2-7,TRBV10-3,few,.,TGTGCCATCAGTGATCCGGGGGAACCCTACGAGCAGTACTTC,CAISDPGEPYEQYF
TRBJ1-1,TRBV28,.,.,TGTGCCAGCAGTTTATTTGGGGGCGCTGGCAACACTGAAGCTTTCTTT,CASSLFGGAGNTEAFF
TRBJ2-5,TRBV5-1,.,.,TGCGCCAGCAGCCCCACTGGGGGGGCCCGGCAGTACTTC,CASSPTGGARQYF
TRBJ2-1,TRBV11-2,.,.,TGTGCCAGCAGCCGTCAGGGATCCTACAATGAGCAGTTCTTC,CASSRQGSYNEQFF
TRBJ1-1,TRBV19,.,.,TGTGCCAGTAGTACAAAATTGGCCACTGAAGCTTTCTTT,CASSTKLATEAFF
TRBJ2-5,TRBV6-5,.,TRBD2,TGTGCCAGCAGTTACGGGAGGGAAGAGACCCAGTACTTC,CASSYGREETQYF
TRBJ1-4,TRBV27,.,TRBD1,TGTGCCAGCAGTTTAGTAACAGGGGATGAAAAACTGTTTTTT,CASSLVTGDEKLFF
TRBJ2-3,TRBV4-1,.,.,TGCGCCAGCAGCCAAGATGGAAAGGAGCGAGATACGCAGTATTTT,CASSQDGKERDTQYF
TRBJ2-7,TRBV5-1,.,TRBD2,TGCGCCAGCAGCCTGGGACTAGCGGGAGGGTCCTACGAGCAGTACTTC,CASSLGLAGGSYEQYF
TRBJ1-2,TRBV7-6,.,.,TGTGCCAGCAGCTCCGCAGGGGACTATGGCTACACCTTC,CASSSAGDYGYTF
TRBJ2-5,TRBV27,.,TRBD2,TGTGCCAGCAGTTTATCTCGGACTAGCGGGGGGGCCGCAGAGACCCAGTACTTC,CASSLSRTSGGAAETQYF
TRBJ1-5,TRBV2,.,.,TGTGCCAGCGCTAGCGGGGAGGAGGCCCAGCATTTT,CASASGEEAQHF
TRBJ2-7,TRBV7-9,.,.,TGTGCCTCGGCGGAGGAAAGCTCCTACGAGCAGTACTTC,CASAEESSYEQYF
TRBJ1-1,TRBV9,few,.,TGTGCCAGCAGCGTAGAAGTAGCGAACACTGAAGCTTTCTTT,CASSVEVANTEAFF
TRBJ2-2,TRBV5-1,.,.,TGCGCCAGCAGCTTGGAAGCGGGGGAGCTGTTTTTT,CASSLEAGELFF
TRBJ2-3,TRBV4-2,.,TRBD2,TGTGCCAGCAGCCATCTAGCGGATCCCAGCACAGATACGCAGTATTTT,CASSHLADPSTDTQYF
TRBJ1-1,TRBV5-6,.,.,TGTGCCAGCAGCTTGGGACGGGGCACTGAAGCTTTCTTT,CASSLGRGTEAFF
TRBJ1-1,TRBV5-1,.,.,TGCGCCAGCAGCGCCGACCCGGGGGGCACTGAAGCTTTCTTT,CASSADPGGTEAFF
TRBJ1-6,TRBV6-6,few,TRBD1,TGTGCCAGCAGGCTGACAGGGGATAATTCACCCCTCCACTTT,CASRLTGDNSPLHF
TRBJ2-5,TRBV27,.,.,TGTGCCAGCAGCGAAGGACAGCAAGAGACCCAGTACTTC,CASSEGQQETQYF
TRBJ1-1,TRBV11-2,.,.,TGTGCCAGTACCCGGGGGGCCACTGAAGCTTTCTTT,CASTRGATEAFF
TRBJ2-7,TRBV5-4,.,.,TGTGCCAGCAGTCGTGACAAATACTACGAGCAGTACTTC,CASSRDKYYEQYF
TRBJ1-1,TRBV10-1,once,.,TGCGCCAGCAGTTTACATATAAACACTGAAGCTTTCTTT,CASSLHINTEAFF
TRBJ2-3,TRBV5-5,.,TRBD2,TGTGCCAGCAGCCTAGCGGGAGGGACAGATACGCAGTATTTT,CASSLAGGTDTQYF